What follows are 10 T cell receptor beta chains derived from one specimen sequenced in a study of cytomegalovirus exposure and HLA in healthy donors. The study ran its PCR with 60 Vbeta and 13 Jbeta primers. Here immunoSEQ multiplex PCR was the method, and the copy in TCRdb shows in-frame clones only, minus some. The data show roughly 200,000 clones, with roughly 12% seen just once and about 7.8% held by the top ten. The sample consisted of PBMCs. All receptors derive from a man aged 50 to 60 in good health and CMV-seropositive.

The chain combines TRBV6-5 with TRBJ1-6; 9 bases are a match to TRBD1. CDR3 length: 16 residues. CDR1 MNHEY and CDR2 SVGAGI come from the germline V gene. The J segment lost 7 bases and the V segment lost 1 base, leaving 5 bases of the junction unmatched. The CDR3 loop reads CASSYYLGTGNSPLHF. CDR3 bases: TGTGCCAGCAGTTACTACTTGGGGACAGGGAATTCACCCCTCCACTTT.

This clone was detected a few times. The rearrangement uses TRBV6-1 and TRBJ2-5; D is possibly TRBD1 (6 bases). The germline gives CDR1 MNHNS, CDR2 SASEGT. CDR3 size: 14 residues. V was pared by 6 bases and J by 10 bases, with 21 bases between. CDR3 in DNA: TGTGCCAGCAGACTGGACCAGGGGTTTGGGAACCAGTACTTC. This gives the protein CASRLDQGFGNQYF.

This chain joins TRBV4-2 and TRBJ1-2; 7 bases map to TRBD1. The length of the CDR3 is 17 residues. The V gene end was trimmed by 0 bases and the J gene end by 4 bases; junction bases not matched to a gene: 11. Germline values: CDR1 LGHNA, CDR2 YNFKEQ. The CDR3 spells CASSQDHQGVVSYGYTF. In DNA form, the CDR3 reads TGTGCCAGCAGCCAAGATCATCAGGGGGTGGTTAGCTATGGCTACACCTTC.

The table lists this clone with a few counts. The chain uses TRBV11-2 and TRBJ1-5; a possible D gene is TRBD1 (6 bases). Trimming took off 1 base at V and 7 bases at J, with 11 bases between the two ends. Germline CDR1 SGHAT, CDR2 FQNNGV. The CDR3 runs to 14 residues. The chain's CDR3 is CASSLAGAGQPQHF. For the CDR3, the DNA is TGTGCCAGCAGCTTAGCAGGGGCAGGGCAGCCCCAGCATTTT.

This clone was observed a few times. The V call is TRBV29-1, the J call TRBJ1-4; D not certain. Germline V gene lookup returns CDR1 SQVTM and CDR2 ANQGSEA. Trimming took off 6 bases at V and 2 bases at J, with 16 bases between the two ends. The CDR3 is 15 residues long. CDR3 in amino acids: CSVSGRRSTNEKLFF. For the CDR3, the DNA is TGCAGCGTCTCGGGCAGGAGGAGTACTAATGAAAAACTGTTTTTT. The full variable domain, completed using reference TRBV29-1 and TRBJ1-4, is SAVISQKPSRDICQRGTSLTIQCQVDSQVTMMFWYRQQPGQSLTLIATANQGSEATYESGFVIDKFPISRPNLTFSTLTVSNMSPEDSSIYLCSVSGRRSTNEKLFFGSGTQLSVL.

This clone showed up just a few times. The V gene is TRBV28, the J gene TRBJ2-7; D perhaps matches TRBD2 (5 bases). CDR3 size: 16 residues. The ends were cut back, 7 bases at V and 4 bases at J, with 23 bases in the middle. Looked up from germline, CDR1 is MDHEN and CDR2 is SYDVKM. DNA for the CDR3: TGTGCCAGCAAGCGGATTTGCGGGCTTCCCTTATACGAGCAGTACGTC. Its protein product is CASKRICGLPLYEQYV.

This clone was counted between two and nine times. The CDR3 loop is CAISGTGTAYGYTF. For the CDR3, the DNA is TGTGCCATCAGTGGTACCGGGACAGCCTATGGCTACACCTTC. The chain carries TRBV10-3 and TRBJ1-2; TRBD1 aligns across 7 bases. Germline CDR1 is ENHRY and CDR2 is SYGVKD. Germline trimming cut 4 bases from V and 4 bases from J; bases unmatched to any gene: 6. CDR3 length: 14 amino acids.

This clone was observed a few times. CDR3 protein: CASSWGQRTEAFF. The CDR3 DNA is TGTGCCAGCAGCTGGGGACAGAGGACTGAAGCTTTCTTT. This chain uses TRBV7-2 with TRBJ1-1, with 7 nucleotides matching TRBD1. J lost 5 bases, V lost 4 bases, and 4 bases had no gene match. Per germline, CDR1 SGHTA and CDR2 FQGNSA. The CDR3 extends over 13 amino acids.

This chain connects TRBV5-1 to TRBJ2-1; maybe TRBD1 (5 bases). The CDR3 sequence is 15 residues long. V lost 0 bases and J 0 bases, leaving 7 bases between the germline ends. Germline loops: CDR1 SGHRS, CDR2 YFSETQ. The CDR3 reads CASSLGQSSYNEQFF. CDR3 coding DNA: TGCGCCAGCAGCTTGGGACAGAGCTCCTACAATGAGCAGTTCTTC.

J is TRBJ1-2 and V is TRBV7-9; D is possibly TRBD1 (6 bases). The V end was cut by 1 base, the J end by 0 bases, with 15 bases between. Germline V CDR1 and CDR2: SEHNR, FQNEAQ (reference sequence). The CDR3 runs to 17 residues. The CDR3: CASSLVGGAGTNYGYTF. The CDR3 nucleotides read TGTGCCAGCAGCTTAGTAGGGGGGGCAGGGACTAACTATGGCTACACCTTC.